These 16 T cell receptor beta chains came from one sample sequenced in a study of response to subunit inactivated influenza vaccine. In TCRdb, the RT-PCR reads were re-called with MiXCR into one record per CDR3 protein. The table shows some 500,000 distinct CDR3 sequences, with 10% to 15% occurring only once. The sample in question was PBMCs from blood, obtained 45 days after vaccination. These receptors came from a man aged 45 to 65 who received an inactivated influenza vaccine.

This clonotype has just a few counts. This chain connects TRBV9 to TRBJ2-3; tentative D call: TRBD1 (6 bases). V lost 0 bases to trimming and J lost 2 bases, with 10 bases between them. The CDR3 length is 15 residues. The germline gives CDR1 SGDLS, CDR2 YYNGEE. CDR3 DNA sequence: TGTGCCAGCAGCGTAGGTAACAGGGACACAGATACGCAGTATTTT. Translating gives CASSVGNRDTDTQYF.

This clonotype was seen a few times. The chain joins TRBV27 to TRBJ2-5, with TRBD1 as a possible D gene (6 bases). V lost 3 bases and J lost 2, with 16 bases in between. The CDR3 is made up of 16 amino acids. The germline gives CDR1 MNHEY, CDR2 SMNVEV (reference sequence). CDR3 DNA sequence: TGTGCCAGCAGTTTCCTATCGGACAGCCGACAAGAGACCCAGTACTTC. Protein sequence: CASSFLSDSRQETQYF.

This clonotype was observed at least ten times. CDR3 sequence: CASSRRRVVGNEQFF. Written as DNA, the CDR3 is TGTGCCAGCAGCCGACGTAGGGTAGTGGGTAATGAGCAGTTCTTC. This chain connects TRBV7-2 to TRBJ2-1, with D uncertain. CDR1 and CDR2 from the germline V gene are SGHTA and FQGNSA. V was clipped by 5 bases and J by 7 bases, with 18 bases between them. The CDR3 loop spans 15 amino acids. The full variable domain, with the rest looked up from reference TRBV7-2 and TRBJ2-1, is GAGVSQSPSNKVTEKGKDVELRCDPISGHTALYWYRQSLGQGLEFLIYFQGNSAPDKSGLPSDRFSAERTGGSVSTLTIQRTQQEDSAVYLCASSRRRVVGNEQFFGPGTRLTVL.

This clonotype was counted between two and nine times. The V gene is TRBV7-2, the J gene TRBJ2-1, with 11 bases matching TRBD2. Unmatched junction bases numbered 8, after V lost 5 bases and J lost 8 bases. Germline CDR1 is SGHTA and CDR2 is FQGNSA. The CDR3 contains 15 residues. CDR3 nucleotides: TGTGCCAGCAGCCCCTTAGCGGGAGGGCCACATGAGCAGTTCTTC. This codes for CASSPLAGGPHEQFF.

This clonotype showed up many times. This chain joins TRBV7-8 and TRBJ2-4; weak D call: TRBD2 (5 bases). Germline CDR1 and CDR2: SGHVS and FQNEAQ. The length of the CDR3 is 14 residues. Trimming removed 6 bases at V and 0 bases at J, with 9 bases between. The CDR3 sequence is CASSYGLAKNIQYF. CDR3 DNA: TGTGCCAGCAGTTACGGACTAGCCAAAAACATTCAGTACTTC.

This clonotype was seen only a few times. This sequence joins TRBV11-1 and TRBJ2-2; D perhaps matches TRBD2 (5 bases). Germline lookup yields CDR1 SGHAT and CDR2 FQDESV (reference sequence). V lost 5 bases to trimming and J lost 0 bases, with 22 bases between them. CDR3 length: 19 amino acids. The CDR3 nucleotides read TGTGCCAGCAGCCCTCTGTCGGAGGTAGCGCCTTCGAACACCGGGGAGCTGTTTTTT. Amino acids: CASSPLSEVAPSNTGELFF.

V gene TRBV20-1 combines with J gene TRBJ2-7, with 8 bases lining up with TRBD1. V lost 0 bases to trimming and J lost 5 bases; unmatched junction nucleotides: 3. The CDR3 contains 13 residues. The germline CDR1 and CDR2 sequences are DFQATT and SNEGSKA (reference sequence). The CDR3 here is CSARDVRGHEQYF. The DNA for the CDR3 is TGCAGTGCTAGAGATGTCAGGGGGCACGAGCAGTACTTC.

The sample holds a few counts of this clonotype. The chain employs TRBV4-3 and TRBJ1-5; 7 nucleotides align to TRBD1. CDR1 and CDR2 (germline): LGHNA, YSLEER. Losses at the gene ends were 2 bases for V and 6 bases for J; bases not matched to a gene: 4. The CDR3 totals 14 residues. The CDR3 DNA reads as TGCGCCAGCAGCCAACAGACAGGGACTCAGCCCCAGCATTTT. It specifies CASSQQTGTQPQHF.

The CDR3 region has the DNA TGTGCCAGCAGCTTAGGCGGGAGTAGAACAGATACGCAGTATTTT. Translated, it gives CASSLGGSRTDTQYF. This chain uses TRBV7-2 with TRBJ2-3; TRBD2 aligns across 7 bases. CDR1 and CDR2 from the germline V gene are SGHTA and FQGNSA. This CDR3 is 15 amino acids long. Germline trimming cut 1 base from V and 3 bases from J; bases unmatched to any gene: 4. Supplemented by reference TRBV7-2 and TRBJ2-3, the full variable domain reads GAGVSQSPSNKVTEKGKDVELRCDPISGHTALYWYRQSLGQGLEFLIYFQGNSAPDKSGLPSDRFSAERTGGSVSTLTIQRTQQEDSAVYLCASSLGGSRTDTQYFGPGTRLTVL.

J is TRBJ1-5 and V is TRBV12-3 or TRBV12-4; D call uncertain. Trimming pared 5 bases from V and 2 bases from J, leaving 13 bases between. This CDR3 is built from 15 residues. CDR3 sequence: CASSTDGLGNQPQHF. CDR3 bases: TGTGCCAGCAGTACCGACGGATTGGGCAATCAGCCCCAGCATTTT.

With regard to this clonotype: A junction end diverges from the germline sequence, so it may reflect a read error. The V and J genes are TRBV7-8 and TRBJ2-5; 12 bases line up with TRBD1. The germline V gene has CDR1 SGHVS and CDR2 FQNEAQ. The CDR3 extends over 16 amino acids. The CDR3 loop is CASCLSGTGGWETQYF. CDR3 DNA sequence: TGTGCCAGCTGCTTATCCGGGACAGGGGGCTGGGAGACCCAGTACTTC.

V usage is TRBV3-1 and J usage is TRBJ1-2; unclear D gene. Trimming removed 1 base from V and 4 bases from J, with 7 bases in between. Germline assignment: CDR1 LGHDT and CDR2 YNNKEL (reference sequence). The CDR3 length is 13 residues. CDR3 sequence: CASSQVQLYGYTF. As DNA, the CDR3 is TGTGCCAGCAGCCAAGTGCAGCTCTATGGCTACACCTTC.

Remarks on this clonotype: Being one base from a much bigger clone, this may be a read error. The V and J genes are TRBV28 and TRBJ2-5; 10 bases map to TRBD2. The CDR3 is 15 amino acids. The germline gives CDR1 MDHEN, CDR2 SYDVKM. CDR3 sequence: CASGVSAGGKESQYF. CDR3 nucleotides: TGTGCCAGCGGAGTATCAGCGGGGGGGAAAGAGTCCCAGTACTTC.

This clonotype was observed a handful of times. This chain joins TRBV20-1 and TRBJ1-1; the match to TRBD1 covers 10 bases. Trimming removed 6 bases from V and 0 bases from J; junction bases left unmatched: 10. CDR1 and CDR2 (germline): DFQATT, SNEGSKA (reference sequence). This CDR3 region has 16 residues. The CDR3 coding sequence is TGCAGTGCAGTCCCCGGGACAGGGGTATTGAACACTGAAGCTTTCTTT. Encoded protein: CSAVPGTGVLNTEAFF.

This clonotype came up a few times. This chain uses TRBV14 with TRBJ2-1; 12 nucleotides align to TRBD2. The ends lost 3 bases at V and 8 bases at J; junction bases unmatched: 5. The CDR3 loop spans 15 amino acids. Germline CDR1 and CDR2: SGHDN and FVKESK. CDR3 nucleotides: TGTGCCAGCAGCCAGATGACTAGCGGGAGCGATGAGCAGTTCTTC. Translated: CASSQMTSGSDEQFF.

This chain links TRBV6-2 or TRBV6-3 with TRBJ2-1; 10 bases fit TRBD1. V lost 6 bases, J lost 4 bases, and 24 bases stayed unmatched. Germline loops: CDR1 MNHEY, CDR2 SVGEGT. CDR3 length: 21 amino acids. The CDR3 spells CASRRQFIPQIRTGGYNEQFF. In DNA, the CDR3 is TGTGCCAGCAGACGACAGTTTATCCCACAAATAAGGACAGGGGGTTACAATGAGCAGTTCTTC.